This T cell receptor beta chain was found in a study of T cells in Graves' hyperthyroidism and ophthalmopathy. Many counts were recorded for this clonotype. The CDR3 covers 14 residues. Trimming shortened V by 5 bases and J by 2 bases, and 14 bases separated the two germline ends. Germline V lookup: CDR1 SGHRS, CDR2 YFSETQ. Diagnoses used clinical symptoms, serum thyroxine and TRAb, thyroid ultrasound and orbital computed tomography. The blood sample predates any ophthalmopathy symptoms, coming from first hyperthyroidism diagnosis. RNA transcripts gave rise to amplified TCR beta CDR3 regions. The HTBI primer set drove a first-round RT-PCR of the TCR CDR3. TCRdb re-called the multiplex PCR reads with MiXCR, one entry per CDR3 protein. The table includes 250,000 to 300,000 distinct CDR3 sequences, 13% detected once.

The receptor's source is a woman aged 25 to 39 with Graves' hyperthyroidism that later progressed to Graves' ophthalmopathy. The sample was blood. The V gene is TRBV5-1, the J gene TRBJ2-7; D unresolved. CDR3 nucleotides: TGCGCCAGCAGAATGGTACAACAGACCTACGAGCAGTACTTC. It is translated as CASRMVQQTYEQYF.